This TCR beta chain was obtained from a study of T cells in Graves' hyperthyroidism and ophthalmopathy. At the level of the study: Peripheral blood was obtained at initial diagnosis, preceding any treatment. Study results and caveats: Peripheral blood also featured most of the thyroid clonotypes expanded above 0.001.

RNA transcripts served as the template for amplifying TCR beta CDR3 regions. First-round RT-PCR targeting the TCR CDR3 was performed with the HTBI primer set. TCRdb fed the multiplex PCR reads into MiXCR, producing one record per CDR3 protein. The profile shows approximately 700,000 distinct CDR3 sequences, 16% of them singletons. Hyperthyroidism, newly diagnosed and lasting under 2 months, affected patients aged 18 to 65. At least ten counts were recorded for this clonotype. What it recognizes is unknown. Germline CDR1 is MNHNS and CDR2 is SASEGT. V lost 5 bases and J lost 0, with 11 bases in between. This CDR3 is built from 15 residues.

This receptor was obtained from a man younger than 30 with Graves' hyperthyroidism. The V and J genes are TRBV6-1 and TRBJ1-3, with D hard to call. Sequences were obtained from blood. The CDR3 coding sequence is TGTGCCAGCAGTTTCCCGGGCCACTCTGGAAACACCATATATTTT. Amino acids: CASSFPGHSGNTIYF.